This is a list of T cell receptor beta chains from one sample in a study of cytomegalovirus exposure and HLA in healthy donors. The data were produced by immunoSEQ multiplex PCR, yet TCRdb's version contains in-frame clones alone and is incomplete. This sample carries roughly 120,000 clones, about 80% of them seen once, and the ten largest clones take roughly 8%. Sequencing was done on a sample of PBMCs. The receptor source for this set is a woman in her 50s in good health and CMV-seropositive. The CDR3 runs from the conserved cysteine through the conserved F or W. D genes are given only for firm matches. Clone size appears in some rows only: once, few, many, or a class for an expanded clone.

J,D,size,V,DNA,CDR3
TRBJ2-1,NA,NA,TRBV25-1,TGTGCCAGCAGTGACCCCGTTAGTAGCTGTTTCTTCTTC,CASSDPVSSCFFF
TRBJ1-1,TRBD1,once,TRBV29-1,TGCAGCGTACCGACAGGGGGAGGGACTGAAGCTTTCTTT,CSVPTGGGTEAFF
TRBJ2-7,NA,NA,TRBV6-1,TGTGCCAGCACCCCGGGGGGCCTGTTCGGGGGCGAGCAGTACTTC,CASTPGGLFGGEQYF
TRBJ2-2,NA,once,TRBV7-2,TGTGCCAGCAGCTTAGAGGGCGGGTTGAACACCGGGGAGCTGTTTTTT,CASSLEGGLNTGELFF
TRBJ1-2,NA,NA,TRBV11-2,TGTGCCAGCAGCCCCACCAGAGGGGAGGACTATGGCTACACCTTC,CASSPTRGEDYGYTF
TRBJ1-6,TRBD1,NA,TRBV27,TGTGCCAGCAGTTTATCCCCGACAGGGGGTTCACCCCTCCACTTT,CASSLSPTGGSPLHF
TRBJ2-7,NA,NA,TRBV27,TGCGCGACACTCTCCTCCTACGAGCAGTACTTC,CATLSSYEQYF
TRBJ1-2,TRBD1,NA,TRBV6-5,TGTGCCAGCAGTTACCGGGACAGAAGCGGCTACACCTTC,CASSYRDRSGYTF
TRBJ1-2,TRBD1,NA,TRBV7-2,TGTGCCAGCAGCTTGGGACAGGGGGGGAACTATGGCTACACCTTC,CASSLGQGGNYGYTF
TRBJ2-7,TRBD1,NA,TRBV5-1,TGCGCCAGCAGCAGATACAGGGGGCTCTACGAGCAGTACTTC,CASSRYRGLYEQYF
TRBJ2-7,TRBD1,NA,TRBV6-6,TGTGCCAGCAGTTACCTCGAGCCGACAGGGTACGAGCAGTACTTC,CASSYLEPTGYEQYF
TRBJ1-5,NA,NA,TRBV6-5,TGTGCCAGCAGTTCCGGGATCCGGAGTCAGCCCCAGCATTTT,CASSSGIRSQPQHF
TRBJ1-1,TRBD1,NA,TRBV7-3,TGTGCCAGCAGCCTAGGGACAGCAAACACTGAAGCTTTCTTT,CASSLGTANTEAFF
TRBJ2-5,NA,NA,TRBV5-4,TGTGCCAGCAGCTTGGCCGGGATAGGCCAAGAGACCCAGTACTTC,CASSLAGIGQETQYF